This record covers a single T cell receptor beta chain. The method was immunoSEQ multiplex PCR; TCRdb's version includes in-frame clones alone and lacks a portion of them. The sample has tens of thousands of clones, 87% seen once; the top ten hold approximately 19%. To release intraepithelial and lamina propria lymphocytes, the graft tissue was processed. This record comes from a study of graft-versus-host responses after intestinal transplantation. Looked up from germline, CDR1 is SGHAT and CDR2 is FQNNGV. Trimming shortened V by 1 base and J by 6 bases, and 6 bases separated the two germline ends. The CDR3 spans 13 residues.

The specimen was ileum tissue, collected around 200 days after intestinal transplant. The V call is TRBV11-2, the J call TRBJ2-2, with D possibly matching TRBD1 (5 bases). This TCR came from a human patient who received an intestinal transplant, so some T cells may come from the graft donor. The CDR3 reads CASSLAGPGELFF. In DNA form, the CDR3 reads TGTGCCAGCAGCTTAGCAGGGCCCGGGGAGCTGTTTTTT.